Presented here are 21 T cell receptor beta chains from one specimen sequenced in a study of human T cells and chemical hapten exposure. Each CDR3 protein is one row after TCRdb ran MiXCR on the RACE reads. Found here are more than 110,000 distinct CDR3 sequences, about 10% of them singletons; the top ten hold under 1.5%. Regarding time point: patch test 2, 6 weeks after DPC sensitization. As to treatment: therapeutic diphenylcyclopropenone sensitization with weekly scalp DPC. Sequencing was performed on whole blood, taken in connection with sensitization to the hapten diphenylcyclopropenone (DPC). The source is a woman aged 45-65 years with alopecia areata. Some clones in this sample may be carry-over from other donors' samples.

This clonotype was seen only a few times. This sequence joins TRBV12-3 or TRBV12-4 and TRBJ2-3; weak D call: TRBD1 (5 bases). This CDR3 is 14 amino acids long. V lost 4 bases, J lost 2 bases, and 10 bases lay in between. The CDR3 here is CASSSWTLTDTQYF. Written as DNA, the CDR3 is TGTGCCAGCAGTTCATGGACACTCACAGATACGCAGTATTTT.

This rearrangement joins TRBV5-1 to TRBJ1-2, with 7 bases identical to TRBD1. V gave up 5 bases and J gave up 6 bases; unmatched junction bases: 7. CDR1 and CDR2 from the germline V gene are SGHRS and YFSETQ. The CDR3 is 13 residues long. This CDR3 reads CASSYQGEDGYTF. CDR3 DNA sequence: TGCGCCAGCAGTTACCAGGGGGAAGATGGCTACACCTTC. Filled out from reference TRBV5-1 and TRBJ1-2, the complete variable domain reads KAGVTQTPRYLIKTRGQQVTLSCSPISGHRSVSWYQQTPGQGLQFLFEYFSETQRNKGNFPGRFSGRQFSNSRSEMNVSTLELGDSALYLCASSYQGEDGYTFGSGTRLTVV.

The genes are TRBV7-8 and TRBJ1-1; 7 nucleotides match TRBD1. Germline values: CDR1 SGHVS, CDR2 FQNEAQ. V lost 1 base, J lost 9 bases, and 8 bases stayed unmatched. The CDR3 is 14 amino acids. This chain's CDR3 is CASSLEGAQKKAFF. The CDR3 DNA sequence: TGTGCCAGCAGCTTAGAGGGGGCCCAAAAGAAAGCTTTCTTT. Based on the CDR3 plus reference TRBV7-8 and TRBJ1-1, the full variable domain is GAGVSQSPRYKVAKRGQDVALRCDPISGHVSLFWYQQALGQGPEFLTYFQNEAQLDKSGLPSDRFFAERPEGSVSTLKIQRTQQEDSAVYLCASSLEGAQKKAFFGQGTRLTVV.

The sample holds a few counts of this clonotype. The chain is built from TRBV6-5 and TRBJ2-1, with 8 nucleotides matching TRBD2. Per the germline V gene, CDR1 is MNHEY and CDR2 is SVGAGI. The CDR3 consists of 15 residues. With 4 bases clipped from V and 6 bases from J, the junction kept 8 bases outside the gene matches. The CDR3 DNA sequence: TGTGCCAGCAGTTTCTCCTCCGGGACTAGCAATGAGCAGTTCTTC. As protein: CASSFSSGTSNEQFF.

At least ten counts were recorded for this clonotype. This sequence joins TRBV7-2 and TRBJ2-7, with a possible D match to TRBD2 (6 bases). Germline CDR1 and CDR2: SGHTA and FQGNSA. There are 14 residues in the CDR3. V lost 2 bases, J lost 3 bases, and 11 bases lay in between. CDR3 in amino acids: CASSLLALDYEQYF. In DNA, the CDR3 is TGTGCCAGCAGCTTACTAGCGCTAGACTACGAGCAGTACTTC. The variable domain in full, with the rest retrieved from reference TRBV7-2 and TRBJ2-7, is GAGVSQSPSNKVTEKGKDVELRCDPISGHTALYWYRQSLGQGLEFLIYFQGNSAPDKSGLPSDRFSAERTGGSVSTLTIQRTQQEDSAVYLCASSLLALDYEQYFGPGTRLTVT.

The rearrangement joins TRBV18 to TRBJ2-5; unclear D gene. V was trimmed by 3 bases and J by 2 bases, leaving 7 bases between them. From germline, CDR1 is KGHSH and CDR2 LQKENI. The CDR3 spans 13 residues. CDR3 nucleotide sequence: TGTGCCAGCTCACCCCAACGGCAAGAGACCCAGTACTTC. It codes for CASSPQRQETQYF.

The V call is TRBV29-1, the J call TRBJ1-1, with unresolved D. Trimming stripped 4 bases from V and 0 bases from J, with 9 bases between. The CDR3 is 13 amino acids. Germline V gives CDR1 SQVTM, CDR2 ANQGSEA. The CDR3 reads CSVGRRLNTEAFF. In DNA, the CDR3 is TGCAGCGTTGGGCGGCGGTTGAACACTGAAGCTTTCTTT.

This clonotype was seen at least ten times. This chain uses TRBV7-2 with TRBJ2-3; D call uncertain. Germline assignment: CDR1 SGHTA and CDR2 FQGNSA. V was clipped by 1 base and J by 0 bases, with 11 bases between them. The length of the CDR3 is 16 residues. The CDR3 region is CASSLESLASTDTQYF. The CDR3 DNA sequence: TGTGCCAGCAGCTTAGAATCCCTCGCTAGCACAGATACGCAGTATTTT.

To note about this clonotype: This clone may be a read error of a much larger clone one base away. The J gene is TRBJ2-2, the V gene TRBV19, with a tentative D call TRBD2 (5 bases). This CDR3 spans 12 amino acids. The germline CDR1 and CDR2 sequences are LNHDA and SQIVND (reference sequence). The CDR3 nucleotides are TGTGCCACCCTGCTGGGTGCCGGGGAGATGTTTTTT. Protein sequence: CATLLGAGEMFF.

The chain links TRBV5-1 to TRBJ2-2; TRBD2 matches 10 bases. The V and J ends lost 1 base and 4 bases, in that order; junction bases with no gene match: 4. CDR3 size: 16 residues. Germline loops: CDR1 SGHRS, CDR2 YFSETQ. CDR3 loop: CASSLRLAGATGELFF. In nucleotides, the CDR3 is TGCGCCAGCAGCTTGCGGCTAGCGGGAGCCACCGGGGAGCTGTTTTTT.

The chain carries TRBV29-1 and TRBJ1-2, with 10 bases fitting TRBD1. With 7 bases clipped from V and 6 bases from J, the junction kept 5 bases outside the gene matches. Germline V gene data show CDR1 as SQVTM and CDR2 as ANQGSEA. The CDR3 runs to 12 residues. The CDR3 here is CSAGGQGDGYTF. The CDR3 nucleotides are TGCAGCGCCGGAGGACAGGGGGATGGCTACACCTTC.

The chain has TRBV9 and TRBJ1-2; D call uncertain. The CDR3 is 15 amino acids. V lost 0 bases to trimming and J lost 4 bases, with 13 bases between them. The germline gives CDR1 SGDLS, CDR2 YYNGEE. The DNA for the CDR3 is TGTGCCAGCAGCGTAGGAGGTGATGAAGGCTATGGCTACACCTTC. Encoded protein: CASSVGGDEGYGYTF.

This sequence joins TRBV6-2 or TRBV6-3 and TRBJ2-1; unclear D gene. The CDR3 sequence is 13 residues long. The V gene's germline CDR1 is MNHEY and CDR2 SVGEGT. Between the trimmed V and J ends, which lost 6 bases and 1 base, there was a span of 7 bases. The CDR3 region has the DNA TGTGCCAGCAGGGGGAATTCCTACAATGAGCAGTTCTTC. Its translation is CASRGNSYNEQFF.

This clonotype occurred a few times. The chain uses TRBV12-3 or TRBV12-4 and TRBJ1-1; D gene unclear. Trimming removed 2 bases at V and 3 bases at J, with 7 bases between. The CDR3 sequence is 13 residues long. Written as DNA, the CDR3 is TGTGCCAGCAGTTTAAGGGTCGACACTGAAGCTTTCTTT. Amino acid sequence: CASSLRVDTEAFF.

The chain carries TRBV7-6 and TRBJ2-7; D is ambiguous. CDR1 SGHVS and CDR2 FNYEAQ come from the germline V gene. V lost 1 base and J lost 0, with 10 bases in between. This CDR3 is 15 amino acids long. CDR3 protein: CASSLEAVRSYEQYF. In DNA form, the CDR3 reads TGTGCCAGCAGCTTAGAGGCGGTTCGCTCCTACGAGCAGTACTTC.

The chain uses TRBV20-1 and TRBJ2-2; the D is unclear. Per the germline V gene, CDR1 is DFQATT and CDR2 is SNEGSKA (reference sequence). Trimming cost V 2 bases and J 5 bases, with 15 bases left between them. CDR3 length: 15 residues. In nucleotides, the CDR3 is TGCAGTGCTAGACCTCAACCCGGAGTGACCGGGGAGCTGTTTTTT. Translated, it gives CSARPQPGVTGELFF.

The gene calls are TRBV5-1 and TRBJ2-2; 11 nucleotides match TRBD2. Trimming took 1 base from V and 2 from J; bases not matched to a gene: 4. The length of the CDR3 is 17 residues. Germline CDR1 is SGHRS and CDR2 is YFSETQ. The CDR3: CASSLTSGRGNTGELFF. The CDR3 DNA reads as TGCGCCAGCAGCTTGACTAGCGGGAGAGGTAACACCGGGGAGCTGTTTTTT. Looking up the rest from reference TRBV5-1 and TRBJ2-2 gives the full variable domain: KAGVTQTPRYLIKTRGQQVTLSCSPISGHRSVSWYQQTPGQGLQFLFEYFSETQRNKGNFPGRFSGRQFSNSRSEMNVSTLELGDSALYLCASSLTSGRGNTGELFFGEGSRLTVL.

The chain is built from TRBV6-4 and TRBJ2-1; D might be TRBD1 (5 bases). The CDR3 is made up of 15 amino acids. The germline gives CDR1 MRHNA, CDR2 SNTAGT. Trimming removed 0 bases from V and 7 bases from J, with 13 bases in between. This chain's CDR3 is CASSDSGAGRNEQFF. CDR3 sequence (DNA): TGTGCCAGCAGTGACTCGGGTGCAGGGCGGAATGAGCAGTTCTTC.

This chain joins TRBV27 and TRBJ1-2; D remains ambiguous. In germline, CDR1 is MNHEY, CDR2 SMNVEV (reference sequence). CDR3 length equals 16 residues. V was shortened by 2 bases and J by 0 bases, with 13 bases between the two germline ends. The chain's CDR3 is CASSLTWTGTNYGYTF. The CDR3, as DNA: TGTGCCAGCAGTTTAACGTGGACCGGGACTAACTATGGCTACACCTTC.

The chain couples TRBV5-4 to TRBJ2-2; TRBD2 aligns across 7 bases. There are 16 residues in the CDR3. Germline V gene data show CDR1 as SGHNT and CDR2 as YYREEE (reference sequence). Germline trimming cut 1 base from V and 0 bases from J; bases unmatched to any gene: 3. In DNA, the CDR3 is TGTGCCAGCAGCTTGAAGCGGGACGCGAACACCGGGGAGCTGTTTTTT. Translated, it gives CASSLKRDANTGELFF.

In its sample, this clonotype was seen many times. The chain carries TRBV5-1 and TRBJ1-6, with 10 bases fitting TRBD1. CDR3 length: 15 amino acids. Looked up from germline, CDR1 is SGHRS and CDR2 is YFSETQ. V gave up 0 bases and J gave up 10 bases; unmatched junction bases: 4. The chain's CDR3 is CASSLAGQGRSPLHF. CDR3 DNA sequence: TGCGCCAGCAGCTTGGCGGGACAGGGGAGGTCACCCCTCCACTTT.